This TCR beta chain comes out of a study of response to subunit inactivated influenza vaccine. TCRdb independently ran MiXCR on the RT-PCR reads; one entry per CDR3 protein. The table shows around 850,000 distinct CDR3 sequences, with around 20% occurring only once. This CDR3 has 13 amino acids. CDR1 and CDR2 (germline): SEHNR, FQNEAQ (reference sequence). V was pared by 5 bases and J by 4 bases, with 11 bases between. This clonotype occurred a few times. The sequence was obtained from a man aged 50 to 59 who received an inactivated influenza vaccine. The gene calls are TRBV7-9 and TRBJ1-2; possibly TRBD1 for D (5 bases). The starting material was PBMCs from blood, obtained roughly 5 days after vaccination. CDR3 nucleotide sequence: TGTGCCAGCAGCACCGAGACAGTCTATGGCTACACCTTC. Encoded protein: CASSTETVYGYTF. The full variable domain, in which reference TRBV7-9 and TRBJ1-2 provide the parts outside the CDR3, is DTGVSQNPRHKITKRGQNVTFRCDPISEHNRLYWYRQTLGQGPEFLTYFQNEAQLEKSRLLSDRFSAERPKGSFSTLEIQRTEQGDSAMYLCASSTETVYGYTFGSGTRLTVV.